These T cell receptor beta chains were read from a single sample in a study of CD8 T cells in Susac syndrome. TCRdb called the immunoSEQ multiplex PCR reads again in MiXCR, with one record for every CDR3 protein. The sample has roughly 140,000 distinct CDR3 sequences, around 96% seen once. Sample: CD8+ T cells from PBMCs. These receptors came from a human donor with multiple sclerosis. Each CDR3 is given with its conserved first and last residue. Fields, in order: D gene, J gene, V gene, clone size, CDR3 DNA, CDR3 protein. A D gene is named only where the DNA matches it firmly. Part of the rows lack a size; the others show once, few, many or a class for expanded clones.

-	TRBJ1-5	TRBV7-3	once	TGTGCCAGCAGCAATGCAGGGGATAGCAATCAGCCCCAGCATTTT	CASSNAGDSNQPQHF
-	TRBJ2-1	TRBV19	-	TGTGCCAGCTCGGACTGGGATTCGGATGAGCAGTTCTTC	CASSDWDSDEQFF
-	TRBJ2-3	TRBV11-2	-	TGTGCCAGCAGCTTAGCTCGGGGTCATGGAGATACGCAGTATTTT	CASSLARGHGDTQYF
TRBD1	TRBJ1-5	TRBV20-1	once	TGCAGTGCTAGAGACACCGACAGGGGGTCGAACAATCAGCCCCAGCATTTT	CSARDTDRGSNNQPQHF
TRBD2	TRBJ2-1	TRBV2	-	TGTGCCAGCACTGAGCGGGGGACCTACAATGAGCAGTTCTTC	CASTERGTYNEQFF
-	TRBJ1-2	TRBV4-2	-	TGTGCCAGCAGCCCTCGTACAGGGAACTATGGCTACACCTTC	CASSPRTGNYGYTF
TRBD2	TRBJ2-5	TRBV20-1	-	TGCAGTGCACCCGTGGGACTAGCGGGGGATTCACAGTACTTC	CSAPVGLAGDSQYF
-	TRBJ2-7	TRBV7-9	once	TGTGCCAGCAGCCTCCCGGGACGGAAGTCCGAGCAGTACTTC	CASSLPGRKSEQYF
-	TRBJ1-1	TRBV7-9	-	TGTGCCAGCAGCTTCTGGACAGTAGGGTTGTCTGAAGCTTTCTTT	CASSFWTVGLSEAFF
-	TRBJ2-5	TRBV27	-	TGTGCCAGCAGTTTGCTTCGCGGGGTTGAGACCCAGTACTTC	CASSLLRGVETQYF
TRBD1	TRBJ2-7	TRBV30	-	TGTGCCTGGAGTGTACCCAACAGGGGCCCACCCTACGAGCAGTACTTC	CAWSVPNRGPPYEQYF
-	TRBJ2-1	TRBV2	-	TGTGCCAGCGTACCGCTGTCCTACAATGAGCAGTTCTTC	CASVPLSYNEQFF
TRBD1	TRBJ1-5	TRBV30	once	TGTGCCTGGAGCCTTGGACAGGGGTACAATCAGCCCCAGCATTTT	CAWSLGQGYNQPQHF
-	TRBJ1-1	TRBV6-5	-	TGTGCCAGCTCGGTGGGGCGCTTGACTGAAGCTTTCTTT	CASSVGRLTEAFF
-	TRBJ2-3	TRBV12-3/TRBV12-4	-	TGTGCCAGCAGTTTAGCGCCCCAGGAGCCGCAGTATTTT	CASSLAPQEPQYF
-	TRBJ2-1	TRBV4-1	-	TGCGCCAGCAGTCAGACAGGAGCTTACAATGAGCAGTTCTTC	CASSQTGAYNEQFF
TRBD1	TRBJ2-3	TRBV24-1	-	TGTGCCACCAGTGATCCGGGGACAGGGAGAGATACGCAGTATTTT	CATSDPGTGRDTQYF
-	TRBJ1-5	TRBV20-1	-	TGCAGTGCTAGAGACGCAGGGTTTGGTAATCAGCCCCAGCATTTT	CSARDAGFGNQPQHF
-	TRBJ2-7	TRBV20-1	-	TGCAGTGCTGGGGAGTTCGGCCTCTCCTACGAGCAGTACTTC	CSAGEFGLSYEQYF
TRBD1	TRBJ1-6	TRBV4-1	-	TGCGCCAGCAGCCAAGAGTCAGGGGGAATTAATTCACCCCTCCACTTT	CASSQESGGINSPLHF
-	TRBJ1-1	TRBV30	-	TGTGCCTGGAGCGACACAGTGGTCTTCTTT	CAWSDTVVFF
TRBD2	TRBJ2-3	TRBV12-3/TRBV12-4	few	TGTGCCAGCAGTTTCGGGAGGGCAGATACGCAGTATTTT	CASSFGRADTQYF
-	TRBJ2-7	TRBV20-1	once	TGCAGTGCTAGAGAATTGGAGGGCCTCGGCCGGCACGAGCAGTACTTC	CSARELEGLGRHEQYF
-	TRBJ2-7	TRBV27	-	TGTGCCAGCAGTTTATCCAACTCCTACGAGCAGTACTTC	CASSLSNSYEQYF
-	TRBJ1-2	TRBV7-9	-	TGTGCCAGCAGCTTAGCGCCAAGCGCCTATGGCTACACCTTC	CASSLAPSAYGYTF
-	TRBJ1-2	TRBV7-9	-	TGTGCCAGCAGCCTACAGGGTTCTCGAGGCTACACCTTC	CASSLQGSRGYTF
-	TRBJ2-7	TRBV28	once	TGTGCCAGCAGTTGGCCAGGGCGGGAGCAGTACTTC	CASSWPGREQYF
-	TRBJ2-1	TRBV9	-	TGTGCCAGCAGCGTGAATCGCGGTGAGCAGTTCTTC	CASSVNRGEQFF
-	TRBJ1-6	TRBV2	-	TGTGCGACCTTGGACAGCCATTCACCCCTCCACTTT	CATLDSHSPLHF
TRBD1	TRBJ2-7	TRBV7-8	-	TGTGCCAGCAGTTGGGACAGGGTCTACGAGCAGTACTTC	CASSWDRVYEQYF
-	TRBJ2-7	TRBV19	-	TGTGCCAGTTCCGGGGCGAGCTCCTACGAGCAGTACTTC	CASSGASSYEQYF
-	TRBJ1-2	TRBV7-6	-	TGTGCCAGCAGCTTAGGGGAAGGTGGCTACACCTTC	CASSLGEGGYTF
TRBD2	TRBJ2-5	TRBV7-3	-	TGTGCCAGCAGCTGGACTAGCGGGGGGGCCCAGACCCAGTACTTC	CASSWTSGGAQTQYF
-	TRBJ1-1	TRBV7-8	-	TGTGCCAGCACCTTGATGGGGGGCATGGACACTGAAGCTTTCTTT	CASTLMGGMDTEAFF
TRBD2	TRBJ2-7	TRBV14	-	TGTGCCAGCAGCACCCTACTAGCGGTCTACGAGCAGTACTTC	CASSTLLAVYEQYF
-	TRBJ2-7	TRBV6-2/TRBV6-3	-	TGTGCCGTAAATTCCGGGCCCACCAACGAGCAGTACTTC	CAVNSGPTNEQYF